This record covers a single T cell receptor beta chain. Its antigen specificity is not known. Base qualities are missing; no much larger clone stands one base away. The data are from a study of T cell responses to AZD1222 COVID-19 vaccine (dated by TCRdb to the early 2020s). Some background on the complete study: AZD1222 recipients whose second dose came at about 4 weeks and those whose second dose came at about 12 weeks were combined into one group, since spike-specific TCR depth and breadth did not differ between the two schedules. A total of 233 trial participants underwent TCR sequencing, of whom about 210 had received two doses of AZD1222 and approximately 25 had received two doses of the MenACWY control vaccine. Trial participants were enrolled by age into subgroups of 18-55, 56-69 and 70-plus years, and around 140, 26 and 57 TCR-sequenced participants, respectively, were included in these subgroups. What the study reported, not specific to this receptor: The whole spike protein was spanned by vaccine-associated CD4 TCRs, and dominant responses were seen in regions 160-218 and 743-854. The 56-69-year group was small, and its depth increase did not reach significance, likely because of low power. Reportedly, almost half of the unique spike-specific TCRs recognized epitopes lying outside the regions that are mutated in the B.1.351 and B.1.1.7 variants. Participants were mostly white British and included more females than males, and it was suggested by the authors that clonal diversity may have been underestimated. A significant rise in spike-specific TCR breadth and depth was observed after two AZD1222 doses relative to day 0 and relative to MenACWY recipients. Because no day 14 peak-response samples were available, the repertoires could be characterized only after the peak T cell response. Conclusions about previously exposed vaccinees were limited because only six or seven AZD1222 recipients were SARS-CoV-2 seropositive at baseline.

The CDR3 regions of human TCRbeta chains were analyzed by immunosequencing. The original pipeline was this. Repertoire TCRs were matched against a reference library of SARS-CoV-2-specific TCRs generated with the MIRA antigen-specificity platform. Breadth meant the fraction of unique TCRs that were SARS-CoV-2-associated, whereas depth meant the fraction of total T cells that were SARS-CoV-2-associated. Using the MIRA data, each spike-specific TCR was mapped to the spike region that the TCR reacts to and placed in a CD4 or CD8 class. Log10-transformed breadth and depth values were compared by one-way ANOVA with Sidak's multiple comparisons tests. This is the immuneACCESS table as TCRdb keeps it, with only in-frame sequences that have V and J called. A part of the clones is gone; compared with another copy, unresolved V genes explain less than half, and the rest is unexplained. For V, J and clone size, that table is used; D and trimming come from the DNA. Recorded for this sample are approximately 100,000 clones; about 86% of them occurred a single time. Clones ranked in the top ten supply roughly 1.4% of the sample.

The time point tag for this specimen amounts to: baseline before first vaccination. Samples from vaccinated people were obtained from the UK trials COV001 and COV002, which included a single-blind randomized controlled phase 2/3 trial of AZD1222 (ChAdOx1 nCoV-19) in healthy adults. For TCRbeta chain sequencing, PBMC samples from trial participants were taken at day 0 and at day 28 after the second dose. The CDR3 measures 15 amino acids from cysteine to phenylalanine. The kept DNA is CDR3 alone, 45 bases in frame from the first base. The junction carries 16 bases between V and J, which are trimmed by 4 bases and 2 bases respectively. Sequences SGHNT (CDR1) and YYREEE (CDR2) are obtained from the germline V gene (reference sequence).

Sequencing used peripheral blood, obtained on day 0 of AZD1222 vaccination. The source is an adult in good health. The sequence joins TRBV5-4 to TRBJ2-7; possibly the D gene is TRBD2, per 7 matching bases. The CDR3 protein: CASSPGGSATYEQYF. The nucleotides are TGTGCCAGCAGCCCGGGGGGCAGCGCCACCTACGAGCAGTACTTC.